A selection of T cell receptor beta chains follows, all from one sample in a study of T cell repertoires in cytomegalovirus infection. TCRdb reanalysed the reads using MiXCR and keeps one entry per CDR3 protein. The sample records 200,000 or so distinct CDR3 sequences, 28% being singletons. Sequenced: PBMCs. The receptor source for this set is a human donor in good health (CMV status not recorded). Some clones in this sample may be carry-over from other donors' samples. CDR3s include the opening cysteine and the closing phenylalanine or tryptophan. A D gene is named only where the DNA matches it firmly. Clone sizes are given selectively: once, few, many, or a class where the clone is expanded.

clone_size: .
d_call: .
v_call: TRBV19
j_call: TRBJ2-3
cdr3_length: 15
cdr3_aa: CASSITKQGGDTQYF
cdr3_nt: TGTGCCAGTAGTATAACTAAACAGGGAGGAGATACGCAGTATTTT

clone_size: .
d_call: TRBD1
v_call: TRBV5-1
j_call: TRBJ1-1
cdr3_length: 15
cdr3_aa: CASSPVTGGSAEAFF
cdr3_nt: TGCGCCAGCAGCCCAGTAACAGGGGGTAGCGCTGAAGCTTTCTTT

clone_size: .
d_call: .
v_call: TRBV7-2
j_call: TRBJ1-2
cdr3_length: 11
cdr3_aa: CASSLGGVGTF
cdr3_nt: TGTGCCAGCAGCTTAGGGGGCGTGGGCACCTTC

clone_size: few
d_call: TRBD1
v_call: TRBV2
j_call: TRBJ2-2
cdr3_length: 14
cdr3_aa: CASSGQGVTGELFF
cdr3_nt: TGTGCCAGCAGTGGACAGGGTGTCACCGGGGAGCTGTTTTTT

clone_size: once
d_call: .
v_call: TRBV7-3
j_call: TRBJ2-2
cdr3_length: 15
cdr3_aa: CASSPSEAVTGELFF
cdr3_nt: TGTGCCAGCAGCCCCTCCGAAGCGGTGACCGGGGAGCTGTTTTTT

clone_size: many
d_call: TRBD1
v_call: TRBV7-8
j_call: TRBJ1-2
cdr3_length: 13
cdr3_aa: CASSTGQDYGYTF
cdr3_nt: TGTGCCAGCAGCACGGGACAGGACTATGGCTACACCTTC

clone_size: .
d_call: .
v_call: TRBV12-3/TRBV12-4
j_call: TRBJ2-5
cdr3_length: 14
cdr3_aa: CASSSGGPQETQYF
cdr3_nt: TGTGCCAGCAGTTCTGGGGGGCCCCAAGAGACCCAGTACTTC

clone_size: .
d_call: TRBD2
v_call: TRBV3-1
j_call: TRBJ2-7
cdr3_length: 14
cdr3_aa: CASSQDPGGDEQYF
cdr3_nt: TGTGCCAGCAGCCAAGATCCGGGGGGAGACGAGCAGTACTTC

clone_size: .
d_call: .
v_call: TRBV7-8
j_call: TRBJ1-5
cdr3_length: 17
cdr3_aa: CASSLARVSYSNQPQHF
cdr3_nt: TGTGCCAGCAGCTTAGCCAGGGTTTCTTATAGCAATCAGCCCCAGCATTTT

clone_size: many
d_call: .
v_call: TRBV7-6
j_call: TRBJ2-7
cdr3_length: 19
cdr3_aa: CASSLFDGRTELSAYEQYF
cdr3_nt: TGTGCCAGCAGCTTATTCGACGGTAGGACGGAACTATCCGCCTACGAGCAGTACTTC

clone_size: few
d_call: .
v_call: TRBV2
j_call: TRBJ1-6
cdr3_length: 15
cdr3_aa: CASSEEQGRISPLHF
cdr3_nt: TGTGCCAGCAGTGAAGAGCAGGGAAGAATATCACCCCTCCACTTT

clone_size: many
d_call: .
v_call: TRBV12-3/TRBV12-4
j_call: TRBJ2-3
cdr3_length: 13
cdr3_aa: CASSPDDSGTQYF
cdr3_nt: TGTGCCAGCAGTCCCGACGATTCTGGTACGCAGTATTTT

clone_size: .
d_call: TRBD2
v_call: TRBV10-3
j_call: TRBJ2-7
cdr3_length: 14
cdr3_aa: CAISPSGGVNEQYF
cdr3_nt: TGTGCCATCAGTCCTAGCGGGGGGGTAAACGAGCAGTACTTC

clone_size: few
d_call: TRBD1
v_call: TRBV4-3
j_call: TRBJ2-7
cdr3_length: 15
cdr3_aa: CASSLSRDSGDEQYF
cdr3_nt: TGCGCCAGCAGCCTCAGTCGGGACAGCGGCGACGAGCAGTACTTC

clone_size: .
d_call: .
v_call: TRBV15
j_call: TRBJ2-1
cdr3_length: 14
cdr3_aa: CATSRSGTRNEQFF
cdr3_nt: TGTGCCACCAGCAGATCCGGGACACGGAATGAGCAGTTCTTC

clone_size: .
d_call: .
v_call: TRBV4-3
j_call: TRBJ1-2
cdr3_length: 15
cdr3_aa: CASSLHSGTMGGYTF
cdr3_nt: TGCGCCAGCAGCCTCCACTCCGGGACGATGGGGGGCTACACCTTC

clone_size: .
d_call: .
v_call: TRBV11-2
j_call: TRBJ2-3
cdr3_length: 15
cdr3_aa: CASSLTRSPGYTQYF
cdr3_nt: TGTGCCAGCAGCTTAACCCGGAGCCCCGGTTATACGCAGTATTTT

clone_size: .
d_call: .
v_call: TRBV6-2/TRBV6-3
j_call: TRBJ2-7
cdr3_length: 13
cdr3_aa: CASSSGMSYEQYF
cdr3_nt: TGTGCCAGCAGTTCCGGGATGAGTTACGAGCAGTACTTC